This record looks at one TCR beta chain sequence and its context. No antigen is known for it. The CDR3 consists of 12 residues. The V gene's germline CDR1 is MNHEY and CDR2 SVGEGT. Trimming stripped 5 bases from V and 9 bases from J, with 14 bases between. Via MiXCR, TCRdb re-called the reads, giving one row per CDR3 protein. This table holds roughly 700,000 distinct CDR3 sequences, roughly a third found once. This sample was included in a study of T cell repertoires in cytomegalovirus infection. Study-wide context: Indications of both CMV infection and matching HLA type were provided by public TCR beta signatures.

This chain joins TRBV6-2 or TRBV6-3 and TRBJ2-7; D is undetermined. Specimen: cultured PBMCs, collected from culture after CMV antigen stimulation. This TCR derives from a human donor in good health (CMV status not recorded). Some clones in this sample may be carry-over from other donors' samples. The CDR3 is CASSLTAIGQYF. The CDR3 DNA reads TGTGCCAGCAGTCTTACCGCGATCGGGCAGTACTTC.